What follows is one T cell receptor beta chain and its context. Its antigen is as yet unknown. There are 13 residues in the CDR3. V dropped 6 bases and J dropped 1 base, with 10 bases sitting between them. From germline, CDR1 is ENHRY and CDR2 SYGVKD. The data were obtained in a study of T cells in localized non-small cell lung cancer. The study, taken as a whole, reports: Among the top 100 tumor clones, a median 57 appeared in adjacent lung.

The repertoire was sequenced with immunoSEQ multiplex PCR; TCRdb's copy has only in-frame clones and lacks some. This sample carries tens of thousands of clones, 70% to 90% of them seen once, and the ten largest clones take about 2.7%. This clonotype was sampled from a man aged 35-69 years with stage I lung adenocarcinoma. The material sequenced was peripheral blood, taken before any cancer treatment. The chain employs TRBV10-3 and TRBJ2-7; D possibly corresponds to TRBD2 (5 bases). CDR3 amino acids: CAISAGLSYEQYF. The CDR3 DNA reads TGTGCCATCAGCGCAGGACTTTCCTACGAGCAGTACTTC.